This TCR beta chain is drawn from a study of shared T cell receptors in the human thymus. TCRdb's table, derived via immunoSEQ multiplex PCR, lists solely in-frame clones and lacks some. The table includes 700,000 to 750,000 clones, 80% to 90% detected once. The same sample was also studied in work on human thymus T cells. That work states: Corrective heart surgery yielded the resections from which the thymus tissue came. An apparent bias in V and J gene usage was seen in thymic and blood repertoires.

What was sequenced was thymocytes. The origin of this receptor is a girl under three years old with a congenital heart defect.

The CDR3 region is CASSLGIRAGGNYEQYF. As DNA, the CDR3 is TGTGCCAGCAGCTTAGGAATTCGGGCAGGGGGGAACTACGAGCAGTACTTC. The gene calls are TRBV7-6 and TRBJ2-5, with D possibly TRBD1 on 7 matching bases. The J call may be wrong; the DNA end is better matched by TRBJ2-7. The CDR3 is 17 residues long. In germline, CDR1 is SGHVS, CDR2 FNYEAQ.